This T cell receptor beta chain was sequenced for a study of T-cell reconstitution after alpha-beta-depleted transplantation in children. Preparation of the TCRbeta library was carried out with unique molecular identifiers. Each CDR3 protein is one row after TCRdb ran MiXCR on the PCR reads. The sample records 550,000 to 600,000 distinct CDR3 sequences, more than 20% being singletons. V was cut by 6 bases and J by 0 bases, with 9 bases left in between. The CDR3 extends over 14 amino acids. Germline CDR1 and CDR2: MDHEN and SYDVKM. Sequencing was performed on PBMCs, mostly from graft donor cells, taken 360 days after TCRalphabeta/CD19-depleted stem cell transplant. This TCR was recovered from a boy younger than two who had a stem cell transplant for acute myeloid leukemia, so the T cells may come from the graft donor. The chain couples TRBV28 to TRBJ1-5, with D unresolved. The CDR3 DNA follows: TGTGCCAGCAGGGAGGGAACTAGCAATCAGCCCCAGCATTTT. Translation: CASREGTSNQPQHF. Based on the CDR3 plus reference TRBV28 and TRBJ1-5, the full variable domain is DVKVTQSSRYLVKRTGEKVFLECVQDMDHENMFWYRQDPGLGLRLIYFSYDVKMKEKGDIPEGYSVSREKKERFSLILESASTNQTSMYLCASREGTSNQPQHFGDGTRLSIL.